The T cell receptor (beta chain) under discussion was sequenced for a study of human T cells and chemical hapten exposure. Across the whole study: There were per-sample TCR yield variations, arising mainly from small pooled library volume differences.

Study-level points and caveats: With regard to DPC sensitization, TCRs above 1 in 1000 frequency did not change.

This clonotype was picked up many times. As yet, its antigen is unknown. During construction of the library, unique molecular identifiers were attached to individual cDNA molecules for quantitative, reproducible TCR counting. Under the authors' procedure: Per sample, the median was around 100,000 TCRs, with values from approximately 25,000 to 650,000. A single record per CDR3 protein comes from TCRdb applying MiXCR to the 5' RACE reads. TCRdb's processing, not the authors', yielded these V and J calls. This sample has about 140,000 distinct CDR3 sequences, with over 3.5% found just once. Total RNA came from unfractionated whole blood. The germline V gene encodes CDR1 SGHRS and CDR2 YFSETQ. The V and J ends lost 3 bases and 5 bases respectively, with 9 bases between them. The CDR3 consists of 13 residues.

The chain links TRBV5-1 to TRBJ1-5; D not certain. The clonotype originates from a female donor in good health. CDR3 nucleotide sequence: TGCGCCAGCAGCTCGGAGGGTTATCAGCCCCAGCATTTT. This encodes CASSSEGYQPQHF. The variable domain in full, completed from reference TRBV5-1 and TRBJ1-5, reads KAGVTQTPRYLIKTRGQQVTLSCSPISGHRSVSWYQQTPGQGLQFLFEYFSETQRNKGNFPGRFSGRQFSNSRSEMNVSTLELGDSALYLCASSSEGYQPQHFGDGTRLSIL.